The clone carrying this TCR beta chain was seen a handful of times. The protocol was immunoSEQ multiplex PCR, while the TCRdb copy is restricted to in-frame clones and leaves out a portion. The repertoire holds 40,000 to 55,000 clones, 65% to 90% seen once, with 6.5% to 8.5% in the top ten. This CDR3 is built from 11 residues. The germline V gene has CDR1 DFQATT and CDR2 SNEGSKA (reference sequence). Trimming removed 7 bases at V and 5 bases at J, with 9 bases between. The sample originates from a study of T cell responses to AZD1222 COVID-19 vaccine. Sample: peripheral blood, taken 28 days after the second AZD1222 dose. This clonotype was sampled from an adult who received the AZD1222 COVID-19 vaccine. This rearrangement joins TRBV20-1 to TRBJ2-1; D uncertain. The CDR3 loop is CSGRFDNEQFF. CDR3 DNA: TGCAGTGGGCGGTTTGACAATGAGCAGTTCTTC.